This TCR beta chain was documented in a study of CD8+ T cells in alopecia areata. Extraction and reverse transcription of RNA yielded cDNA as the sequencing template. Profiling relied on immunoSEQ multiplex PCR, and the TCRdb table lists in-frame clones only, not all of them. Among approximately 180,000 clones listed, about 65% were seen once. The trim removed 3 bases at V and 6 bases at J, leaving 5 bases unmatched. The length of the CDR3 is 13 residues. CDR1 is SQVTM, CDR2 ANQGSEA, per germline. This clone was recorded at least ten times. The treatment was: oral pan-JAK inhibitor, 5-10 mg twice daily.

J is TRBJ2-1 and V is TRBV29-1; TRBD1 agrees at 7 bases. Source: CD4+ T cells sorted from blood, taken between weeks 49 and 50, from a patient treated with tofacitinib. The sequence derives from a human donor with alopecia areata. DNA of the CDR3: TGCAGCGTTGAGGATGGGACAGCCAATGAGCAGTTCTTC. Translation gives CSVEDGTANEQFF.